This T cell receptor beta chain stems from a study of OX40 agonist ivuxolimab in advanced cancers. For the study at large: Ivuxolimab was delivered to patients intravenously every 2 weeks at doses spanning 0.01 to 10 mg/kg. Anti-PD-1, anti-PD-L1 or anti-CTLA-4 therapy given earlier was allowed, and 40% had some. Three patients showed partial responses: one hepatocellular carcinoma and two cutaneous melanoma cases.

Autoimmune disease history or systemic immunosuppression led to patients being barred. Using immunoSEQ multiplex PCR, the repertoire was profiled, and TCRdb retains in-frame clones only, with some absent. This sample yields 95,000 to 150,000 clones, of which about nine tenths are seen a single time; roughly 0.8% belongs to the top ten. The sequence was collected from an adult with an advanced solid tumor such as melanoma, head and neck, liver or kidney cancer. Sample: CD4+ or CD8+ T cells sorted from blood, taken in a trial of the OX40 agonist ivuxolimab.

In DNA, the CDR3 is TGTGCCAGCAGCTTTCCTGCCGGGATCGCCTACAATGAGCAGTTCTTC. Protein sequence: CASSFPAGIAYNEQFF. The chain joins TRBV5-6 to TRBJ2-1, with D perhaps TRBD2 (5 bases). The CDR3 loop spans 16 amino acids. With 2 bases removed from V and 2 bases from J, the gap between germline ends came to 14 bases. Looked up from germline, CDR1 is SGHDT and CDR2 is YYEEEE.